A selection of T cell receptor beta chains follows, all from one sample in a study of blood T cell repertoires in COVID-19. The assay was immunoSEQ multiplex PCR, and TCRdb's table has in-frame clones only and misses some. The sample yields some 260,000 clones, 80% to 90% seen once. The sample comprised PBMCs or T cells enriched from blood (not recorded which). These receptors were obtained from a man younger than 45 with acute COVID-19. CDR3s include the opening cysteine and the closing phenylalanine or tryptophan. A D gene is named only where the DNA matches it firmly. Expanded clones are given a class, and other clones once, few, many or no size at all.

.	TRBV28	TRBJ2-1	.	TGTGCCAGCAGCCGGGACATCGGCTCCTACAATGAGCAGTTCTTC	CASSRDIGSYNEQFF
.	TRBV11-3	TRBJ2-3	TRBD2	TGTGCCAGCAGCCCCAGGACTAGCGGGAGTGGCGCAGATACGCAGTATTTT	CASSPRTSGSGADTQYF
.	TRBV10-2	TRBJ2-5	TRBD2	TGCGCCAGCAGTTTAGCGGGGTTAGAAGAGACCCAGTACTTC	CASSLAGLEETQYF
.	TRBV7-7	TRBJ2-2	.	TGTGCCTCGTCGGGACAAATAGCCGGGGAGCTGTTTTTT	CASSGQIAGELFF
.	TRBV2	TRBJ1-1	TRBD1	TGTGCCAGCAGTGCCACAGGGGGCACTGAAGCTTTCTTT	CASSATGGTEAFF
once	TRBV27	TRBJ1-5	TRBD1	TGTGCCAGCAGTGGGACGACAGGGAATCAGCCCCAGCATTTT	CASSGTTGNQPQHF
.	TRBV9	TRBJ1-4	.	TGTGCCAGCAGCATCTTGGGGGGTTCCAATGAAAAACTGTTTTTT	CASSILGGSNEKLFF
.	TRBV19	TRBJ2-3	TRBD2	TGTGCCAGTAGGGAGACTAGCGGGAGAATCGGTTATACGCAGTATTTT	CASRETSGRIGYTQYF
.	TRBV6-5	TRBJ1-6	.	TGTGCCAGCAGTTACCAGGGAACGGGTTCACCCCTCCACTTT	CASSYQGTGSPLHF
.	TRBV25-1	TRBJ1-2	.	TGTGCCAGCACCGACCAACGACAGGCGCCCTATGGCTACACCTTC	CASTDQRQAPYGYTF
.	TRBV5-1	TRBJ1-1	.	TGCGCCAGCAGCCCCCGGAGTAAGACCCCGAACACTGAAGCTTTCTTT	CASSPRSKTPNTEAFF
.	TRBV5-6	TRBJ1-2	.	TGTGCCAGCAGCCAGAGGGTAGGCTACACCTTC	CASSQRVGYTF
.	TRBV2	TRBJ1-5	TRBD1	TGTGCCAGCAGTCTAAACCCGACAGGGTTCGGCCAGCCCCAGCATTTT	CASSLNPTGFGQPQHF
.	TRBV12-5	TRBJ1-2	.	TGTGCTAGTGGTTTTTACACAGGTGGGGTGTTGGGGCCTAACTATGGCTACACCTTC	CASGFYTGGVLGPNYGYTF
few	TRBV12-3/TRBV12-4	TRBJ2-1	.	TGTGCCAGCAGTTTGTGGGGCGCGGGAGAGCAGTTCTTC	CASSLWGAGEQFF
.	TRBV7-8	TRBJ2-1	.	TGTGCCAGCAGCCCGAGACTGACCTCGGACAATGAGCAGTTCTTC	CASSPRLTSDNEQFF
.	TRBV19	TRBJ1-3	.	TGTGCCAGTAGTACCCCAGGGCGAGGAAACACCATATATTTT	CASSTPGRGNTIYF
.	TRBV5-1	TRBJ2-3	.	TGTGCCAGCAGCTCACGCACAGGCGCGGATACGCAGTATTTT	CASSSRTGADTQYF
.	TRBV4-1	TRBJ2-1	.	TGCGCCAGCAGCCAAGGGCCTCTCAACAATGAGCAGTTCTTC	CASSQGPLNNEQFF
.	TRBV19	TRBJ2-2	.	TGTGCCAGTAGTATATGGGGGCCCGACGGGGAGCTGTTTTTT	CASSIWGPDGELFF
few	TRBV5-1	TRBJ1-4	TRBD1	TGCGCCAGCAGCTTGGAAGGGACAGGATCTGCAAAACTGTTTTTT	CASSLEGTGSAKLFF
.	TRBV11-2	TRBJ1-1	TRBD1	TGTGCCAGCAGCTCACAGGACAGGGGGTTTATGAACACTGAAGCTTTCTTT	CASSSQDRGFMNTEAFF
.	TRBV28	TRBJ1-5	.	TGTGCCAGCAGGCTGGGACAAGCCCCTTATAGCAATCAGCCCCAGCATTTT	CASRLGQAPYSNQPQHF
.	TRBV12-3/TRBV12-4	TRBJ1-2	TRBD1	TGTGCCAGCAATAGACAGGGCAACTATGGCTACACCTTC	CASNRQGNYGYTF
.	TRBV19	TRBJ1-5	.	TGTGCCAGTAGTATACGGGGGATCAAGCAGCCCCAGCATTTT	CASSIRGIKQPQHF
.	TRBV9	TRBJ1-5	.	TGTGCCAGCAGCGTAGGGCTGAACAATCAGCCCCAGCATTTT	CASSVGLNNQPQHF
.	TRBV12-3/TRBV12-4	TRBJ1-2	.	TGTGCCAGCACCGAGACACTTAACTATGGCTACACCTTC	CASTETLNYGYTF
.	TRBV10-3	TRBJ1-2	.	TGTGCCATCAGTGAGCTCCAGGGGCTCGAGGGCTACACCTTC	CAISELQGLEGYTF
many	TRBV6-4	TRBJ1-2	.	TGTGCCAGCAGTGACCAGGCGGGGGGCGTCCACTATGGCTACACCTTC	CASSDQAGGVHYGYTF
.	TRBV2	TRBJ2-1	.	TGTGCCAGCAGCGATACGGGTTACTACAATGAGCAGTTCTTC	CASSDTGYYNEQFF
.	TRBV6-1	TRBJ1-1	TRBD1	TGTGCCAGCAGTGACAGGACAGGGAGGAACACTGAAGCTTTCTTT	CASSDRTGRNTEAFF
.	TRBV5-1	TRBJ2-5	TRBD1	TGCGCCAGCGGGACAGGGGACATCGGGGCGGAGACCCAGTACTTC	CASGTGDIGAETQYF
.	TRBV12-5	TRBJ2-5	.	TGTGCTAGTGGCCCGGACTGGAAAGAGACCCAGTACTTC	CASGPDWKETQYF
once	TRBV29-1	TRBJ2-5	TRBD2	TGCAGCGTTGGCGGGAGGGAGACCCAGTACTTC	CSVGGRETQYF
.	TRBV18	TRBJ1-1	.	TGTGCCAGCTCACCACGGAGGACGGAGACTGAAGCTTTCTTT	CASSPRRTETEAFF
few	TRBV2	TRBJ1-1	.	TGTGCCAGCAGTACCGATCAGGGGCTGGCTGAAGCTTTCTTT	CASSTDQGLAEAFF
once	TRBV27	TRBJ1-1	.	TGTGCCAGCAGTCCCTTCTTCCGGGGGACTGAAGCTTTCTTT	CASSPFFRGTEAFF